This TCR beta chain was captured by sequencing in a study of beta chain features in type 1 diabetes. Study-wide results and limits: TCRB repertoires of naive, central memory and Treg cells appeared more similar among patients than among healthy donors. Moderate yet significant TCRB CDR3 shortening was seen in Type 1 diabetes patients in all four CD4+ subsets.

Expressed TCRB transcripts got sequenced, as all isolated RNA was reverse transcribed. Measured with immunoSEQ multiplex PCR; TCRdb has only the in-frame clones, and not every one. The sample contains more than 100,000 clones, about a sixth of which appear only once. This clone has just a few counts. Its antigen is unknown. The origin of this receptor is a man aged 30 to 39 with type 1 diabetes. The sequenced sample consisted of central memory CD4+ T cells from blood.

The CDR3 nucleotides are TGTGCCAGCAGTTTCCAGCCTCACGGCGAAAAACTGTTTTTT. Protein sequence: CASSFQPHGEKLFF. V usage is TRBV6-5 and J usage is TRBJ1-4; no clear D. CDR1 and CDR2 (germline): MNHEY, SVGAGI. This CDR3 is 14 amino acids long. V lost 4 bases and J lost 8, with 14 bases in between.